This T cell receptor beta chain was observed in a study of blood T cell repertoires in COVID-19. Study context: T cells, B-cell-depleted T cells, or PBMCs supplied cDNA or gDNA.

With V trimmed by 7 bases and J by 0 bases, 6 bases remained unmatched. Germline CDR1 is ENHRY and CDR2 is SYGVKD. This CDR3 region has 15 residues. Patients from Seattle were sampled longitudinally, starting during active infection. The authors' processing: The authors estimated nucleated cell counts from reference gene primer amplification. This table comes from immunoSEQ multiplex PCR, and its TCRdb copy is limited to in-frame clones, with some not included. Clonal size and the V and J genes are those of that table, whereas D and trimming came from the DNA. The sample has 150,000 to 200,000 clones; roughly four fifths are singletons.

The chain recombines TRBV10-3 with TRBJ2-3, with 8 positions matching TRBD2. The clonotype originates from a woman in her 70s with COVID-19, enrolled during active disease. Sequenced sample: peripheral blood. The CDR3 loop is CAITSGRESTDTQYF. The CDR3 coding sequence is TGTGCCATCACCAGCGGGAGAGAAAGCACAGATACGCAGTATTTT.